This TCR beta chain was identified in a study of control samples from healthy donors and cancer patients. This clone was observed once. This CDR3 has 17 amino acids. Trimming removed 3 bases from V and 0 bases from J, with 18 bases in between. Germline V gene sequence: CDR1 SGDLS, CDR2 YYNGEE. The data were produced by immunoSEQ multiplex PCR, yet TCRdb's version contains in-frame clones alone and is incomplete. The sample includes some 250,000 clones, roughly 87% of them seen just once. This clonotype was sampled from a woman aged 55-69 years with lung cancer. The V and J genes are TRBV9 and TRBJ1-2; maybe TRBD1 (5 bases). The sequencing input was PBMCs. The CDR3 spells CASSGDPGRATNYGYTF. The DNA for the CDR3 is TGTGCCAGCAGCGGAGATCCGGGACGGGCCACTAACTATGGCTACACCTTC.